Listed below are T cell receptor beta chains from one sample, sequenced in a study of regulatory T cells in long-lasting Graves disease. A single record per CDR3 protein comes from TCRdb applying MiXCR to the multiplex PCR reads. The repertoire has about 440,000 distinct CDR3 sequences, 16% of them found once; the top ten carry approximately 11%. This sample also appeared in a second study, on T cells in Graves' hyperthyroidism and ophthalmopathy.

This specimen was peripheral blood mononuclear cells (PBMCs), taken at new diagnosis, from a patient treated with antithyroid drugs. The source is a woman younger than 45 with Graves disease. Both conserved end residues are part of each CDR3. A D gene is named only where the DNA matches it firmly. Clone size is given for some rows only: seen once, a few or many times, or a class if the clone is expanded.

clone size,V gene,J gene,CDR3 length,D gene,CDR3 DNA,CDR3 protein
many,TRBV12-3/TRBV12-4,TRBJ1-2,13,.,TGTGCCAGCAGTTGGACAGTTGACGGGGGCTACACCTTC,CASSWTVDGGYTF
many,TRBV20-1,TRBJ2-7,14,.,TGCAGTGCTAGAGTGGCGGGTAGCTCCTACGAGCAGTACTTC,CSARVAGSSYEQYF
.,TRBV20-1,TRBJ1-5,14,.,TGCAGTGCTAGATCCACAGGGTTTGGGAGGCCCCAGCATTTT,CSARSTGFGRPQHF
many,TRBV11-2,TRBJ2-1,16,TRBD2,TGTGCCAGCAGCTTAGGAAGAGCGGGAGGTTGGAATGAGCAGTTCTTC,CASSLGRAGGWNEQFF
few,TRBV7-9,TRBJ1-2,16,TRBD1,TGTGCCAGCAGCCCAAAGCAGAGGGGGCGCGACTATGGCTACACCTTC,CASSPKQRGRDYGYTF
many,TRBV6-5,TRBJ2-7,13,.,TGTGCCAGCAGTTCCAGCGGGTCCTACGAGCAGTACTTC,CASSSSGSYEQYF
.,TRBV6-5,TRBJ2-1,14,.,TGTGCCAGCAGTTACCTAAGATCTTACAATGAGCAGTTCTTC,CASSYLRSYNEQFF
many,TRBV30,TRBJ1-3,15,.,TGTGCCTGGAGTGTACTCGGAAACTCTGGAAACACCATATATTTT,CAWSVLGNSGNTIYF
many,TRBV12-3/TRBV12-4,TRBJ1-6,14,.,TGTGCCAGCAGAAAGGGGGTTGGTAATTCACCCCTCCACTTT,CASRKGVGNSPLHF
.,TRBV29-1,TRBJ2-1,12,.,TGCAGCCCTGGAGAGGGGGAGGGTGAGCAGTTCTTC,CSPGEGEGEQFF
.,TRBV4-3,TRBJ1-1,14,.,TGCGCCAGCAGCCCGTCCCCGGGGGTCGGTGAAGCTTTCTTT,CASSPSPGVGEAFF
many,TRBV6-4,TRBJ2-1,17,TRBD2,TGTGCCAGCAGTGAAGCCCCAACTAGCGGGAGCTCCAATGAGCAGTTCTTC,CASSEAPTSGSSNEQFF
.,TRBV15,TRBJ2-5,17,TRBD1,TGTGCCACCAGCAGAGATAGTAGGACAGGGAGTCAAGAGACCCAGTACTTC,CATSRDSRTGSQETQYF
many,TRBV11-2,TRBJ2-5,15,.,TGTGCCAGCAGCTTAGATGTGGGGAGGTTAGAGACCCAGTACTTC,CASSLDVGRLETQYF
many,TRBV20-1,TRBJ2-1,15,TRBD2,TGCAGTGCTATTACCAGCGGGAGCGTGTACAATGAGCAGTTCTTC,CSAITSGSVYNEQFF
many,TRBV11-2,TRBJ2-5,15,TRBD2,TGTGCCAGCAGCCTTCTAGCGGGAGTAACAAAGACCCAGTACTTC,CASSLLAGVTKTQYF
.,TRBV4-1,TRBJ1-2,15,.,TGCGCCAGCAGCCCCTCCCGGACGGGAGTGGGTGGCTACACCTTC,CASSPSRTGVGGYTF
.,TRBV5-4,TRBJ2-3,16,.,TGTGCCAGCAGCTTGATTAGGGGCCCGGGCACAGATACGCAGTATTTT,CASSLIRGPGTDTQYF
many,TRBV11-1,TRBJ2-2,15,TRBD2,TGTGCCAGCAGCCTCCCCGGGACTAGTAACCGGGAGCTGTTTTTT,CASSLPGTSNRELFF
many,TRBV5-1,TRBJ2-7,15,TRBD2,TGCGCCAGCAGCTTGTTTAGCGGGGCATTAGACGAGCAGTACTTC,CASSLFSGALDEQYF
few,TRBV7-9,TRBJ2-1,14,.,TGTGCCAGCAGCTTAGTCGAGGAAAACAATGAGCAGTTCTTC,CASSLVEENNEQFF
many,TRBV20-1,TRBJ1-2,14,TRBD1,TGCAGTGCTAGATCGGGACAGGTTTTATCTGGCTACACCTTC,CSARSGQVLSGYTF
many,TRBV3-1,TRBJ2-7,16,.,TGTGCCAGCAGCCAGACAGGGGGACTAGGGGGGTACGAGCAGTACTTC,CASSQTGGLGGYEQYF
many,TRBV28,TRBJ2-3,17,TRBD2,TGTGCCAGCAGTAACCCGACTAGCGGGAGTGGTGGGGGTACGCAGTATTTT,CASSNPTSGSGGGTQYF
.,TRBV27,TRBJ2-3,16,TRBD2,TGTGCCAGCAGTTCCCGGCTAGCGGGAACCACAGATACGCAGTATTTT,CASSSRLAGTTDTQYF
many,TRBV6-1,TRBJ2-5,11,.,TGTGCCAGCAGTGATTCAGAACTATTTTACTTC,CASSDSELFYF
many,TRBV5-1,TRBJ2-2,16,.,TGCGCCAGCAGCTTGACACTAGTTAGGAACACCGGGGAGCTGTTTTTT,CASSLTLVRNTGELFF
.,TRBV24-1,TRBJ1-2,15,.,TGTGCCACCAGTGATGGAACAGGCTCACCCTATGGCTACACCTTC,CATSDGTGSPYGYTF
.,TRBV6-4,TRBJ2-7,17,TRBD2,TGTGCCAGCAGCGATCTCCTACTAGCGGGAGGGCCTTACGAGCAGTACTTC,CASSDLLLAGGPYEQYF
many,TRBV9,TRBJ2-1,14,.,TGTGCCAGCAGCGCCCGGGGGACTTCGAATGAGCAGTTCTTC,CASSARGTSNEQFF
many,TRBV24-1,TRBJ2-7,17,TRBD2,TGTGCCACCAGTGATTTGAATAGCGGGGGGGACATCCGCGAGCAGTACTTC,CATSDLNSGGDIREQYF
many,TRBV20-1,TRBJ2-3,15,TRBD2,TGCAGTGCTACTTTAGCGGGAGGGGCCACAGATACGCAGTATTTT,CSATLAGGATDTQYF
many,TRBV2,TRBJ2-5,14,.,TGTGCCAGCAGTGACGGCAGGGCGGATGAGACCCAGTACTTC,CASSDGRADETQYF
.,TRBV29-1,TRBJ2-1,14,TRBD1,TGCAGCGTTGAAAGGGACAGGCCCTACAATGAGCAGTTCTTC,CSVERDRPYNEQFF
many,TRBV7-9,TRBJ2-1,14,.,TGTGCCAGCAGCTTAGCGGGAGGGGGGAATGAGCAGTTCTTC,CASSLAGGGNEQFF
many,TRBV6-2/TRBV6-3,TRBJ2-7,14,TRBD2,TGTGCCAGCAGAGATAGCGGGACCACATACGAGCAGTACTTC,CASRDSGTTYEQYF
.,TRBV10-3,TRBJ2-2,15,TRBD2,TGTGCCATCTATCGGCAGAGCGGGGGACCCGGGGAGCTGTTTTTT,CAIYRQSGGPGELFF
many,TRBV10-3,TRBJ2-3,15,TRBD2,TGTGCCAGCACGGGACTACGCCATACCACAGATACGCAGTATTTT,CASTGLRHTTDTQYF
many,TRBV28,TRBJ2-1,17,TRBD2,TGTGCCAGCAGTTCGAACCCCAAGCGGGAGAGGCTCAATGAGCAGTTCTTC,CASSSNPKRERLNEQFF
many,TRBV2,TRBJ1-2,13,.,TGTGCCAGTCCGGGACTGGATAACTATGGCTACACCTTC,CASPGLDNYGYTF